This T cell receptor beta chain came from a study of cytomegalovirus exposure and HLA in healthy donors. About the research overall: In a previous analysis, approximately 110 million unique TCR beta sequences were found from 150 million to 200 million T cells. Study outcomes and limitations: CMV antigen specificity of three CMV-associated chains was confirmed in vitro. Overall, some 160 TCR beta chains were annotated as cytomegalovirus-associated. When analyzed later, a missense DCLRE1C variant was found to be linked to TCR beta V- and J-gene trimming.

Primers for the PCR totalled 60 Vbeta and 13 Jbeta. Produced via immunoSEQ multiplex PCR; TCRdb's table is partial and in-frame only. The top ten hold around 2% of the sample, which has about 150,000 clones, approximately 81% seen once. Concerning this clone itself: Its antigen is not known. This sample also contains other DNA sequences that code for the same CDR3.

The CDR3 extends over 13 amino acids. V was pared by 4 bases and J by 2 bases, with 6 bases between. CDR1 and CDR2 from the germline V gene are SGHTA and FQGNSA. Sequencing input: PBMCs. The chain recombines TRBV7-2 with TRBJ1-5, with D uncertain. The receptor was isolated from a woman between 18 and 29 years old in good health and CMV-seronegative. Here the CDR3 DNA reads TGTGCCAGCAGCTCGCGGGGCAATCAGCCCCAGCATTTT. As protein: CASSSRGNQPQHF.